These 14 T cell receptor beta chains were all obtained from the same sample, sequenced in a study of T cell responses to AZD1222 COVID-19 vaccine. TCRdb's table, derived via immunoSEQ multiplex PCR, lists solely in-frame clones and lacks some. The data contain approximately 160,000 clones, 90% to 95% of them seen just once; the ten biggest clones take up more than 0.8%. The sequenced sample was peripheral blood, obtained on day 0 of AZD1222 vaccination. All receptors come from an adult in good health.

This rearrangement joins TRBV18 to TRBJ2-1, with 9 bases identical to TRBD1. In germline, CDR1 is KGHSH, CDR2 LQKENI. This CDR3 comprises 17 residues. Trimming at V came to 3 bases and at J to 7 bases, leaving 13 bases not matched to a gene. This CDR3 reads CASSPGFGQGYGNEQFF. CDR3 DNA sequence: TGTGCCAGCTCACCGGGCTTTGGACAGGGGTATGGAAATGAGCAGTTCTTC.

The chain is built from TRBV18 and TRBJ1-5; D is unclear. Trimming removed 3 bases from V and 1 base from J, with 7 bases in between. Germline CDR1 and CDR2: KGHSH and LQKENI. The CDR3 loop spans 14 amino acids. CDR3 residues: CASSPGMSNQPQHF. CDR3 sequence (DNA): TGTGCCAGCTCACCGGGGATGAGCAATCAGCCCCAGCATTTT.

The chain employs TRBV30 and TRBJ1-6; D is perhaps TRBD1 (5 bases). V lost 6 bases to trimming and J lost 3 bases, with 21 bases between them. Germline V lookup: CDR1 GTSNPN, CDR2 SVGIG (reference sequence). The CDR3 contains 17 residues. The CDR3 nucleotides are TGTGCCTGTGCCCGCGGGACCGCGAACCTCTATAATTCACCCCTCCACTTT. Its translation: CACARGTANLYNSPLHF.

CDR3 nucleotides: TGTGCTAGTGGTTTGACACCGGGACTCCATCGAGAGACCCAGTACTTC. This gives the protein CASGLTPGLHRETQYF. J is TRBJ2-5 and V is TRBV12-5, with a possible D match to TRBD2 (6 bases). Germline lookup yields CDR1 LGHNT and CDR2 FRNRAP. Trimming took 2 bases from V and 4 from J, leaving 17 bases between them. The CDR3 consists of 16 residues.

The chain combines TRBV5-4 with TRBJ1-2; TRBD1 might be the D (6 bases). The CDR3 runs 15 residues. Trimming removed 4 bases from V and 2 bases from J, with 15 bases in between. The V gene's germline CDR1 is SGHNT and CDR2 YYREEE (reference sequence). The CDR3 spells CASSNRDTLNYGYTF. CDR3 coding DNA: TGTGCCAGCAGCAACCGGGACACACTCAACTATGGCTACACCTTC.

The CDR3 coding sequence is TGCGCCAGCGCTAGCGGGGGGCAGTTTAGCACAGATACGCAGTATTTT. It encodes CASASGGQFSTDTQYF. V usage is TRBV5-1 and J usage is TRBJ2-3; the match to TRBD2 covers 11 bases. Germline CDR1 SGHRS, CDR2 YFSETQ. The CDR3 is made up of 16 amino acids. The junction had 7 bases not matched to a gene; V was cut back by 7 bases and J by 0 bases. The whole variable domain, remainder taken from reference TRBV5-1 and TRBJ2-3, is KAGVTQTPRYLIKTRGQQVTLSCSPISGHRSVSWYQQTPGQGLQFLFEYFSETQRNKGNFPGRFSGRQFSNSRSEMNVSTLELGDSALYLCASASGGQFSTDTQYFGPGTRLTVL.

V and J are TRBV9 and TRBJ1-2, with a possible D match to TRBD1 (5 bases). V lost 3 bases and J 6 bases, leaving 12 bases between the germline ends. Germline lookup yields CDR1 SGDLS and CDR2 YYNGEE. The CDR3 covers 13 residues. CDR3 residues: CASSERQGHGYTF. DNA of the CDR3: TGTGCCAGCAGCGAACGTCAGGGACATGGCTACACCTTC.

The rearrangement uses TRBV11-3 and TRBJ2-3; D not certain. The V end was cut by 6 bases, the J end by 4 bases, with 11 bases between. Germline V gene data show CDR1 as SGHNT and CDR2 as YENEEA. The CDR3 has 13 residues. In DNA, the CDR3 is TGTGCCAGCAGTTTGGAAGGTGCAGATACGCAGTATTTT. As protein: CASSLEGADTQYF. Drawing the rest from reference TRBV11-3 and TRBJ2-3, the complete variable domain is EAGVVQSPRYKIIEKKQPVAFWCNPISGHNTLYWYLQNLGQGPELLIRYENEEAVDDSQLPKDRFSAERLKGVDSTLKIQPAELGDSAVYLCASSLEGADTQYFGPGTRLTVL.

This rearrangement joins TRBV5-8 to TRBJ1-1; TRBD1 matches 11 bases. The CDR3 length is 15 residues. Germline loops: CDR1 SGHTS, CDR2 YDEGEE. With V trimmed by 2 bases and J by 4 bases, 4 bases remained unmatched. The CDR3 DNA follows: TGTGCCAGCAGCTTATCCGGGACAGGGGGCACTGAAGCTTTCTTT. It specifies CASSLSGTGGTEAFF.

The gene calls are TRBV12-3 or TRBV12-4 and TRBJ1-1, with D unclear. V lost 7 bases and J lost 4, with 13 bases in between. The CDR3 spans 13 residues. CDR3 loop: CASTRGDFTEAFF. For the CDR3, the DNA is TGTGCCAGCACCCGGGGAGATTTCACTGAAGCTTTCTTT.

The gene calls are TRBV2 and TRBJ1-6, with 8 nucleotides matching TRBD1. The V gene's germline CDR1 is SNHLY and CDR2 FYNNEI. This CDR3 contains 13 residues. V lost 6 bases and J lost 9; bases outside the gene matches: 4. CDR3: CASRDREVSPLHF. The CDR3 coding sequence is TGTGCCAGCAGGGACAGGGAGGTTTCACCCCTCCACTTT.

V usage is TRBV7-9 and J usage is TRBJ2-2; possible D gene TRBD2, 7 bases. CDR1 SEHNR and CDR2 FQNEAQ come from the germline V gene (reference sequence). V was pared by 7 bases and J by 0 bases, with 24 bases between. The CDR3 is made up of 19 amino acids. CDR3 amino acids: CASNPKGGGRNANTGELFF. As DNA, the CDR3 is TGTGCCAGCAACCCTAAGGGGGGAGGGAGAAACGCGAACACCGGGGAGCTGTTTTTT.

This rearrangement joins TRBV4-1 to TRBJ2-5; 7 positions agree with TRBD2. The CDR3 totals 15 residues. The V gene end was trimmed by 1 base and the J gene end by 5 bases; junction bases not matched to a gene: 7. Germline-derived CDR1 and CDR2 are MGHRA and YSYEKL. CDR3 in DNA: TGCGCCAGCAGCCAAGTAGCGAGGGAGGGGGAGACCCAGTACTTC. Amino acids: CASSQVAREGETQYF.

The V gene is TRBV5-1, the J gene TRBJ1-1; 8 nucleotides align to TRBD1. This CDR3 spans 17 amino acids. The V and J ends lost 4 bases and 4 bases, in that order; junction bases with no gene match: 15. The germline gives CDR1 SGHRS, CDR2 YFSETQ. In DNA, the CDR3 is TGCGCCAGCAGCATTGGGTGGGACAGGATGGTTGGCACTGAAGCTTTCTTT. It translates to CASSIGWDRMVGTEAFF.